Listed here are 2 T cell receptor beta chains from one sample, sequenced in a study of blood T cells in healthy people across ages. Primed by a sample-barcoded 5' primer and a J-beta primer mix, a second PCR proceeded for about 7 to 12 cycles. Each CDR3 protein gets one entry after TCRdb re-called the 5' RACE reads with MiXCR. The sample contains about 970,000 distinct CDR3 sequences, roughly 51% of which appear only once. The sequencing sample was made of blood. These receptors originate from a woman aged 60-75 years in good health.

This chain links TRBV28 with TRBJ2-3; no definite D call. The ends were cut back, 3 bases at V and 2 bases at J, with 6 bases in the middle. Germline CDR1 is MDHEN and CDR2 is SYDVKM. The CDR3 has 13 amino acids. CDR3 protein: CASSFHFTDTQYF. The CDR3 DNA reads TGTGCCAGCAGTTTTCACTTCACAGATACGCAGTATTTT.

This clonotype was seen more than once but under ten times. The rearrangement joins TRBV20-1 to TRBJ2-3; either TRBD1 or TRBD2 may supply D (6 bases each). Germline V gene sequence: CDR1 DFQATT, CDR2 SNEGSKA (reference sequence). Between the trimmed V and J ends, which lost 0 bases and 5 bases, there was a span of 12 bases. The CDR3 has 14 amino acids. Here the CDR3 DNA reads TGCAGTGCTAGAGATCCCAGGGGAGGAGATACGCAGTATTTT. Translated, it gives CSARDPRGGDTQYF.